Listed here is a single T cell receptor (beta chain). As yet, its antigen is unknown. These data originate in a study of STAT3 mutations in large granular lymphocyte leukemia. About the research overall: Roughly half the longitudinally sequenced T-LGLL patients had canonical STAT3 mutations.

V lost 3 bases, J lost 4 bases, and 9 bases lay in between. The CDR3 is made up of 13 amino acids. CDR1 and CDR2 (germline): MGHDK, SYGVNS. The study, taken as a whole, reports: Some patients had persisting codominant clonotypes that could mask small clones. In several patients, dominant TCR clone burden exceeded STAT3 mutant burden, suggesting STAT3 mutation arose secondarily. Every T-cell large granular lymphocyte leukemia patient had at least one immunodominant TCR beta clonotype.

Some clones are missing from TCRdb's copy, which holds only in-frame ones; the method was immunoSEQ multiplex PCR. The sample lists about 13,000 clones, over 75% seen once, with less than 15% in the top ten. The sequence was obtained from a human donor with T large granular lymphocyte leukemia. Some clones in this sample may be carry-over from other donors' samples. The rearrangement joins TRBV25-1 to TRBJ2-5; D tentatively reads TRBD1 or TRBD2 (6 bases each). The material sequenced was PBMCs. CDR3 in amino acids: CASSDGGLETQYF. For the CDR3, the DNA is TGTGCCAGCAGTGACGGGGGCTTAGAGACCCAGTACTTC.